Presented here are 21 T cell receptor beta chains from one specimen sequenced in a study of control samples from healthy donors and cancer patients. Sequenced by immunoSEQ multiplex PCR; TCRdb stores in-frame clones only, minus some. The table shows some 130,000 clones, with roughly 90% occurring only once. The source material was blood. These receptors all come from a woman in her fifties or sixties in good health.

The chain links TRBV12-3 or TRBV12-4 to TRBJ1-2; possibly TRBD1 for D (6 bases). Trimming shortened V by 4 bases and J by 1 base, and 7 bases separated the two germline ends. The CDR3 runs to 13 residues. The CDR3, as DNA: TGTGCCAGCAGTTACAGGGATAACTATGGCTACACCTTC. Translated, it gives CASSYRDNYGYTF.

The gene calls are TRBV9 and TRBJ2-5; 7 positions agree with TRBD2. J was trimmed by 4 bases and V by 0 bases; bases with no gene match: 15. The CDR3 is 18 amino acids. The germline gives CDR1 SGDLS, CDR2 YYNGEE. The DNA for the CDR3 is TGTGCCAGCAGCGTAGGGTCCTTCCCCGGGGGGTTCCGAGAGACCCAGTACTTC. This gives the protein CASSVGSFPGGFRETQYF.

This chain joins TRBV25-1 and TRBJ2-7, with D perhaps TRBD1 (5 bases). The CDR3 is 12 residues long. Germline V gene sequence: CDR1 MGHDK, CDR2 SYGVNS. Deletions cut 4 bases from V and 7 bases from J, with 11 bases between. CDR3 in amino acids: CASSAVRGEQYF. CDR3 nucleotide sequence: TGTGCCAGCAGTGCCGTAAGGGGTGAGCAGTACTTC.

The genes are TRBV19 and TRBJ1-3, with D possibly TRBD1 on 6 matching bases. V was pared by 5 bases and J by 2 bases, with 16 bases between. In germline, CDR1 is LNHDA, CDR2 SQIVND (reference sequence). This CDR3 contains 16 residues. In DNA form, the CDR3 reads TGTGCCAGTAGTTCCCAAGGCAGGGGAGCTGGAAACACCATATATTTT. Its translation is CASSSQGRGAGNTIYF.

This clone was counted only a few times. The CDR3 protein is CAWSGGFARDSPLHF. For the CDR3, the DNA is TGTGCCTGGAGTGGTGGATTCGCGAGGGATTCACCCCTCCACTTT. The chain is built from TRBV30 and TRBJ1-6; D unresolved. With 1 base removed from V and 8 bases from J, the gap between germline ends came to 15 bases. From germline, CDR1 is GTSNPN and CDR2 SVGIG (reference sequence). This CDR3 spans 15 amino acids.

The genes are TRBV6-6 and TRBJ1-4; D is uncertain. Per germline, CDR1 MNHNY and CDR2 SVGAGI (reference sequence). The CDR3 is made up of 14 amino acids. V was clipped by 6 bases and J by 0 bases, with 8 bases between them. CDR3 coding DNA: TGTGCCAGCAGCTCATTTCCAACTAATGAAAAACTGTTTTTT. It yields the protein CASSSFPTNEKLFF.

J is TRBJ1-2 and V is TRBV7-9; D is uncertain. This CDR3 spans 14 amino acids. Trimming left V 2 bases short and J 4 bases short, with 11 bases between. Germline-derived CDR1 and CDR2 are SEHNR and FQNEAQ (reference sequence). CDR3 sequence reads: CASSLLEETYGYTF. The CDR3 region has the DNA TGTGCCAGCAGCTTACTGGAGGAGACCTATGGCTACACCTTC.

The rearrangement uses TRBV6-5 and TRBJ1-6; D may be TRBD1 (5 bases). Trimming cost V 5 bases and J 10 bases, with 12 bases left between them. Germline V CDR1 and CDR2: MNHEY, SVGAGI. The CDR3 has 13 amino acids. The CDR3 here is CASSPLRGSPLHF. DNA for the CDR3: TGTGCCAGCAGTCCCCTTAGGGGCTCACCCCTCCACTTT.

This clone was picked up one time. The J gene is TRBJ1-2, the V gene TRBV2, with no clear D. This CDR3 has 12 amino acids. V was pared by 1 base and J by 8 bases, with 8 bases between. The germline gives CDR1 SNHLY, CDR2 FYNNEI. CDR3 bases: TGTGCCAGCAGTGAAGGGGCGCGAGGCTACACCTTC. Its translation is CASSEGARGYTF.

The chain uses TRBV5-4 and TRBJ2-1, with 9 bases identical to TRBD2. The V gene end was trimmed by 1 base and the J gene end by 1 base; junction bases not matched to a gene: 0. The length of the CDR3 is 15 residues. Germline V gives CDR1 SGHNT, CDR2 YYREEE (reference sequence). The DNA for the CDR3 is TGTGCCAGCAGCTTGACTAGCGGGTCCTACAATGAGCAGTTCTTC. It codes for CASSLTSGSYNEQFF.

V is TRBV29-1 and J is TRBJ1-1; D gene ambiguous. Looked up from germline, CDR1 is SQVTM and CDR2 is ANQGSEA. The CDR3 totals 10 residues. V gave up 4 bases and J gave up 4 bases, with 4 bases separating them. This CDR3 is CSVAVTEAFF. The CDR3 DNA is TGCAGCGTTGCCGTCACTGAAGCTTTCTTT.

This chain links TRBV6-1 with TRBJ2-7; 7 bases align to TRBD2. Looked up from germline, CDR1 is MNHNS and CDR2 is SASEGT. V shed 3 bases, J shed 9 bases, and the junction held 5 bases outside the gene matches. This CDR3 spans 12 amino acids. Written as DNA, the CDR3 is TGTGCCAGCAGTGAGGGAGGGGTTGGGCAGTACTTC. This sequence encodes CASSEGGVGQYF.

This clone showed up just once. For the CDR3, the DNA is TGTGCCAGCAGTTCATTTGGGACAGGGGATGAAAAACTGTTTTTT. Translated: CASSSFGTGDEKLFF. J is TRBJ1-4 and V is TRBV28; 10 bases fit TRBD1. There are 15 residues in the CDR3. The J segment lost 6 bases and the V segment lost 4 bases, leaving 5 bases of the junction unmatched. The germline V gene encodes CDR1 MDHEN and CDR2 SYDVKM.

The chain carries TRBV11-2 and TRBJ2-7; no clear D gene. The CDR3 spans 13 residues. Germline CDR1 and CDR2: SGHAT and FQNNGV. Trimming cost V 5 bases and J 2 bases, with 10 bases left between them. The DNA for the CDR3 is TGTGCCAGCAGCCTACGTGATGCCTACGAGCAGTACTTC. Its protein is CASSLRDAYEQYF.

J is TRBJ2-5 and V is TRBV12-5; TRBD1 matches at 9 bases. This CDR3 has 14 amino acids. V gave up 3 bases and J gave up 3 bases; unmatched junction bases: 2. Per the germline V gene, CDR1 is LGHNT and CDR2 is FRNRAP. The CDR3 DNA sequence: TGTGCTAGTGGTTTAGGGACAGGGAAAGAGACCCAGTACTTC. Amino acid sequence: CASGLGTGKETQYF.

The chain recombines TRBV6-5 with TRBJ2-1; 7 bases fit TRBD1. Germline V gene sequence: CDR1 MNHEY, CDR2 SVGAGI. CDR3 length: 13 residues. Trimming at V came to 6 bases and at J to 4 bases, leaving 3 bases not matched to a gene. The CDR3 nucleotides read TGTGCCAGCAGCATACAGGGGTACAATGAGCAGTTCTTC. It codes for CASSIQGYNEQFF.

The genes are TRBV29-1 and TRBJ1-2; possibly TRBD1 for D (5 bases). The CDR3 has 12 amino acids. V gave up 4 bases and J gave up 4 bases, with 10 bases separating them. The germline CDR1 and CDR2 sequences are SQVTM and ANQGSEA. DNA for the CDR3: TGCAGCGTTGGTGAGGGGACCTATGGCTACACCTTC. It is translated as CSVGEGTYGYTF. Full variable domain (outside the CDR3, taken from reference TRBV29-1 and TRBJ1-2): SAVISQKPSRDICQRGTSLTIQCQVDSQVTMMFWYRQQPGQSLTLIATANQGSEATYESGFVIDKFPISRPNLTFSTLTVSNMSPEDSSIYLCSVGEGTYGYTFGSGTRLTVV.

The chain is built from TRBV4-2 and TRBJ2-1; no clear D gene. The CDR3 is 12 residues long. V dropped 0 bases and J dropped 9 bases, with 6 bases sitting between them. Germline CDR1 reads LGHNA; CDR2 reads YNFKEQ. The CDR3 loop is CASSQDHTEQFF. In nucleotides, the CDR3 is TGTGCCAGCAGCCAAGATCACACTGAGCAGTTCTTC.

This clone was picked up one time. The gene calls are TRBV3-1 (or the pseudogene TRBV3-2) and TRBJ2-1; perhaps TRBD1 as D (5 bases). Germline-derived CDR1 and CDR2 are LGHDT and YNNKEL (reference sequence). The CDR3 has 11 amino acids. The V and J ends lost 5 bases and 9 bases respectively, with 8 bases between them. CDR3 sequence (DNA): TGTGCCAGCAGCGAGCAGGGTGAGCAGTTCTTC. This codes for CASSEQGEQFF.

This chain uses TRBV2 with TRBJ1-5; D is undetermined. This CDR3 has 15 residues. Germline V CDR1 and CDR2: SNHLY, FYNNEI. V dropped 1 base and J dropped 0 bases, with 7 bases sitting between them. The CDR3 DNA follows: TGTGCCAGCAGTGAAGGACAAATTAGCAATCAGCCCCAGCATTTT. Protein product: CASSEGQISNQPQHF. The full variable domain, with the rest looked up from reference TRBV2 and TRBJ1-5, is EPEVTQTPSHQVTQMGQEVILRCVPISNHLYFYWYRQILGQKVEFLVSFYNNEISEKSEIFDDQFSVERPDGSNFTLKIRSTKLEDSAMYFCASSEGQISNQPQHFGDGTRLSIL.

V and J are TRBV5-4 and TRBJ2-2; D gene unclear. This CDR3 has 13 amino acids. CDR1 is SGHNT and CDR2 is YYREEE in the germline V gene (reference sequence). V was pared by 4 bases and J by 5 bases, with 9 bases between. The CDR3 protein is CASSRTVTGELFF. In DNA, the CDR3 is TGTGCCAGCAGCCGTACGGTTACCGGGGAGCTGTTTTTT.